A single sample gave rise to the 21 T cell receptor beta chains below, sequenced in a study of blood T cell repertoires in COVID-19. Using immunoSEQ multiplex PCR, the repertoire was profiled, and TCRdb retains in-frame clones only, with some absent. Of 200,000 or so clones detected, around nine tenths appear once; the ten largest clones hold 3% to 3.5%. Sequenced input: peripheral blood. These receptors were taken from a man aged 60-69 years with acute or convalescent COVID-19.

CDR3 protein: CAIRSDRGDTGELFF. The CDR3 DNA follows: TGTGCCATCAGATCCGACAGGGGTGACACCGGGGAGCTGTTTTTT. This chain connects TRBV10-3 to TRBJ2-2; 8 bases agree with TRBD1. The CDR3 runs 15 residues. The J segment lost 3 bases and the V segment lost 6 bases, leaving 6 bases of the junction unmatched. The germline gives CDR1 ENHRY, CDR2 SYGVKD.

The chain combines TRBV30 with TRBJ2-2, with 8 bases identical to TRBD1. The germline V gene has CDR1 GTSNPN and CDR2 SVGIG (reference sequence). This CDR3 contains 15 residues. V trimming: 3 bases; J trimming: 5 bases; junction bases outside the gene matches: 8. The CDR3 DNA sequence: TGTGCCTGGAGCGGACAGGGTGTTACGACCGGGGAGCTGTTTTTT. This gives the protein CAWSGQGVTTGELFF.

In this sample, this clone turned up a few times. The V gene is TRBV5-4, the J gene TRBJ1-1; 9 bases agree with TRBD1. The CDR3 is 19 amino acids. Germline V lookup: CDR1 SGHNT, CDR2 YYREEE (reference sequence). After removal of 3 bases from V and 1 base from J, the junction contained 16 bases not matched to a gene. CDR3 DNA: TGTGCCAGCAGCTCAGGAGGTTGGGGACAGGGTTCCTGGAACACTGAAGCTTTCTTT. Translated, it gives CASSSGGWGQGSWNTEAFF.

The CDR3 DNA reads TGCGCCAGCACGGTCGGTACAACTAATGAAAAACTGTTTTTT. Its protein is CASTVGTTNEKLFF. The chain carries TRBV5-1 and TRBJ1-4; D unclear. The CDR3 extends over 14 amino acids. CDR1 and CDR2 (germline): SGHRS, YFSETQ. Trimming cost V 6 bases and J 0 bases, with 9 bases left between them.

V is TRBV6-5 and J is TRBJ2-2, with D possibly matching TRBD2 (7 bases). Germline V CDR1 and CDR2: MNHEY, SVGAGI. This CDR3 comprises 15 residues. Trimming removed 8 bases from V and 3 bases from J, with 16 bases in between. CDR3 nucleotide sequence: TGTGCCAGCCGGGGGGCGGGGGCCTACACCGGGGAGCTGTTTTTT. Translated, it gives CASRGAGAYTGELFF.

This rearrangement joins TRBV29-1 to TRBJ2-7, with 10 bases matching TRBD1. CDR3 length: 15 residues. Germline V CDR1 and CDR2: SQVTM, ANQGSEA. The V gene end was trimmed by 3 bases and the J gene end by 5 bases; junction bases not matched to a gene: 10. The CDR3 region is CSVDLGRGQGHEQYF. The CDR3 DNA reads as TGCAGCGTTGACCTCGGTAGGGGACAGGGGCACGAGCAGTACTTC.

The rearrangement joins TRBV6-6 to TRBJ2-2; no reliable D call. Trimming removed 7 bases at V and 1 base at J, with 4 bases between. CDR3 length equals 12 residues. Germline assignment: CDR1 MNHNY and CDR2 SVGAGI (reference sequence). The CDR3: CASTQNTGELFF. CDR3 coding DNA: TGTGCCAGCACACAGAACACCGGGGAGCTGTTTTTT.

This chain connects TRBV6-5 to TRBJ2-3, with TRBD1 matching over 8 bases. J gave up 3 bases and V 0 bases, and 5 bases lay outside the gene matches. Germline CDR1 and CDR2: MNHEY and SVGAGI. The CDR3 is 16 amino acids. Written as DNA, the CDR3 is TGTGCCAGCAGTTACTCGGGGGACAGGCTTACAGATACGCAGTATTTT. Amino acid sequence: CASSYSGDRLTDTQYF.

V usage is TRBV4-3 and J usage is TRBJ2-3, with 8 positions matching TRBD1. Germline V lookup: CDR1 LGHNA, CDR2 YSLEER. The CDR3 contains 17 residues. V shed 2 bases and J 5 bases; nucleotides not matched to a gene: 12. The CDR3 is CASSQLGDSGGQDTQYF. The CDR3 nucleotides are TGCGCCAGCAGCCAATTGGGGGATTCAGGGGGCCAAGATACGCAGTATTTT.

This clone was detected only once. Other DNA sequences from this sample encode an identical CDR3 as well. The rearrangement uses TRBV7-2 and TRBJ1-4; 9 nucleotides line up with TRBD1. The CDR3 has 14 amino acids. CDR1 and CDR2 (germline): SGHTA, FQGNSA. After removal of 3 bases from V and 4 bases from J, the junction contained 0 bases not matched to a gene. The DNA for the CDR3 is TGTGCCAGCAGCTTGGACAGGGGTAATGAAAAACTGTTTTTT. Its translation: CASSLDRGNEKLFF. Looking up the rest from reference TRBV7-2 and TRBJ1-4 gives the full variable domain: GAGVSQSPSNKVTEKGKDVELRCDPISGHTALYWYRQSLGQGLEFLIYFQGNSAPDKSGLPSDRFSAERTGGSVSTLTIQRTQQEDSAVYLCASSLDRGNEKLFFGSGTQLSVL.

The DNA for the CDR3 is TGCGCCAGCAGCCGGGGGGGACTCACCGATGGCTACACCTTC. This codes for CASSRGGLTDGYTF. The genes are TRBV5-1 and TRBJ1-2; D possibly corresponds to TRBD1 (5 bases). CDR1 SGHRS and CDR2 YFSETQ come from the germline V gene. This CDR3 has 14 residues. Trimming removed 4 bases from V and 6 bases from J, with 16 bases in between.

In its sample, this clone was seen once. V usage is TRBV4-2 and J usage is TRBJ2-1; a possible D gene is TRBD2 (6 bases). Germline values: CDR1 LGHNA, CDR2 YNFKEQ. The V end lost 1 base, the J end lost 0 bases, and 10 bases lay between the germline ends. The CDR3 runs to 16 residues. CDR3 residues: CASSQGRGISYNEQFF. CDR3 nucleotide sequence: TGTGCCAGCAGCCAAGGTCGGGGGATCTCCTACAATGAGCAGTTCTTC.

This clone appeared once. The chain has TRBV5-6 and TRBJ2-7; 8 nucleotides line up with TRBD1. CDR1 SGHDT and CDR2 YYEEEE come from the germline V gene. CDR3 length: 15 residues. Losses at the gene ends were 4 bases for V and 3 bases for J; bases not matched to a gene: 9. This CDR3 is CASSLGGTGDYEQYF. The CDR3 DNA is TGTGCCAGCAGCCTAGGGGGGACAGGCGACTACGAGCAGTACTTC.

The chain is built from TRBV19 and TRBJ2-5; D remains ambiguous. Per the germline V gene, CDR1 is LNHDA and CDR2 is SQIVND (reference sequence). Trimming took 5 bases from V and 5 from J, leaving 12 bases between them. The CDR3 has 13 residues. The CDR3 bases are TGTGCCAGTAGTTCGGATGCGAGGGAGACCCAGTACTTC. Its protein product is CASSSDARETQYF.

The V and J genes are TRBV5-6 and TRBJ1-2, with D possibly TRBD1 on 5 matching bases. Per germline, CDR1 SGHDT and CDR2 YYEEEE. Trimming stripped 4 bases from V and 7 bases from J, with 23 bases between. The CDR3 sequence is 16 residues long. CDR3 loop: CASSTDRTRVYSGYTF. In DNA form, the CDR3 reads TGTGCCAGCAGCACCGATAGGACCAGGGTCTATAGTGGCTACACCTTC.

The rearrangement uses TRBV3-1 (or the pseudogene TRBV3-2) and TRBJ2-1; possible D gene TRBD2, 6 bases. In germline, CDR1 is LGHDT, CDR2 YNNKEL (reference sequence). This CDR3 spans 17 amino acids. Trimming left V 3 bases short and J 1 base short, with 16 bases between. CDR3 loop: CASSHRRVAESYNEQFF. CDR3 in DNA: TGTGCCAGCAGCCACAGAAGGGTAGCGGAGTCCTACAATGAGCAGTTCTTC.

The chain carries TRBV7-8 and TRBJ2-1, with TRBD1 as a possible D gene (6 bases). The germline V gene encodes CDR1 SGHVS and CDR2 FQNEAQ. There are 18 residues in the CDR3. Trimming removed 1 base at V and 1 base at J, with 17 bases between. CDR3 protein: CASSLGSRTASSYNEQFF. The CDR3 DNA reads as TGTGCCAGCAGCTTAGGCTCCCGGACAGCCTCGTCCTACAATGAGCAGTTCTTC.

Here the CDR3 reads CASSLAGGRRAGELFF. CDR3 coding DNA: TGCGCCAGCAGCTTGGCGGGGGGCAGAAGGGCCGGGGAGCTGTTTTTT. The J gene is TRBJ2-2, the V gene TRBV5-1, with a tentative D call TRBD2 (7 bases). CDR3 length equals 16 residues. CDR1 is SGHRS and CDR2 is YFSETQ in the germline V gene. The V gene lost 0 bases and the J gene lost 6 bases, with 15 bases spanning the gap.

The rearrangement uses TRBV4-1 and TRBJ2-1; 7 bases align to TRBD2. CDR3 length: 17 residues. The ends lost 0 bases at V and 4 bases at J; junction bases unmatched: 9. CDR1 and CDR2 (germline): MGHRA, YSYEKL. The CDR3 region is CASSQDYSLAAYNEQFF. The CDR3 DNA reads as TGCGCCAGCAGCCAAGATTATAGTCTAGCGGCATACAATGAGCAGTTCTTC.

This chain joins TRBV9 and TRBJ2-1; TRBD2 is a possible D gene (5 bases). The CDR3 contains 14 residues. The germline V and J ends were trimmed by 1 base and 2 bases, with 7 bases remaining between them. From germline, CDR1 is SGDLS and CDR2 YYNGEE. CDR3 in DNA: TGTGCCAGCAGCGTAACGGGGACCTACAATGAGCAGTTCTTC. Its translation is CASSVTGTYNEQFF.

The V and J genes are TRBV4-2 and TRBJ1-2; 8 bases are a match to TRBD1. J gave up 2 bases and V 0 bases, and 29 bases lay outside the gene matches. Germline V gene data show CDR1 as LGHNA and CDR2 as YNFKEQ. This CDR3 has 24 amino acids. CDR3 protein: CASSQDQIPIGKDREVGGNYGYTF. CDR3 DNA sequence: TGTGCCAGCAGCCAAGATCAGATTCCCATTGGGAAGGACAGGGAGGTGGGGGGGAACTATGGCTACACCTTC.